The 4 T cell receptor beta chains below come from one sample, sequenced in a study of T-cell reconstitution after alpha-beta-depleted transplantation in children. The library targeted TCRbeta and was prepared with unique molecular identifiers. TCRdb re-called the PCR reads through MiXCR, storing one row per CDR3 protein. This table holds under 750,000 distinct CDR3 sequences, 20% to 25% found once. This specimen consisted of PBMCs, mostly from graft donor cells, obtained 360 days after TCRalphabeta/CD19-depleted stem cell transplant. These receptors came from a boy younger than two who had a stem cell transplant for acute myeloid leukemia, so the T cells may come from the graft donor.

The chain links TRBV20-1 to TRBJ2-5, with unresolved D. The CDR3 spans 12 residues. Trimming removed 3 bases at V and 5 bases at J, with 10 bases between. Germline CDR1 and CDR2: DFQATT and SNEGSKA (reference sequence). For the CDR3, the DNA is TGCAGTGCTAGTGACGGGTGGGAGACCCAGTACTTC. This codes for CSASDGWETQYF.

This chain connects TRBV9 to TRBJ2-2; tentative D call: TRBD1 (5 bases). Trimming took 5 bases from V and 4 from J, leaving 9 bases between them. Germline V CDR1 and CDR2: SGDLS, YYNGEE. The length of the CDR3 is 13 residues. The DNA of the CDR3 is TGTGCCAGCAGTGCTGACAGCACCGGGGAGCTGTTTTTT. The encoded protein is CASSADSTGELFF.

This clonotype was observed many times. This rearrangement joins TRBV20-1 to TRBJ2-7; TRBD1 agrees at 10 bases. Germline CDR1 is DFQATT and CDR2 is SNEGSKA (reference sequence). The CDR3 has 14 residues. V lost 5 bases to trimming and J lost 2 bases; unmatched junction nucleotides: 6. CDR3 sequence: CSAVRDRGTYEQYF. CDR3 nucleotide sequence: TGCAGTGCTGTCCGGGACAGGGGAACCTACGAGCAGTACTTC.

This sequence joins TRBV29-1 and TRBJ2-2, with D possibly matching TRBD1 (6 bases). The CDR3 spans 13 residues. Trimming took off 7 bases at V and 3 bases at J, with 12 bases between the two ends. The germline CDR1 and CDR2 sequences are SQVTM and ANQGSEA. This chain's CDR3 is CSGGGPDTGELFF. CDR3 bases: TGCAGCGGAGGGGGTCCGGACACCGGGGAGCTGTTTTTT.